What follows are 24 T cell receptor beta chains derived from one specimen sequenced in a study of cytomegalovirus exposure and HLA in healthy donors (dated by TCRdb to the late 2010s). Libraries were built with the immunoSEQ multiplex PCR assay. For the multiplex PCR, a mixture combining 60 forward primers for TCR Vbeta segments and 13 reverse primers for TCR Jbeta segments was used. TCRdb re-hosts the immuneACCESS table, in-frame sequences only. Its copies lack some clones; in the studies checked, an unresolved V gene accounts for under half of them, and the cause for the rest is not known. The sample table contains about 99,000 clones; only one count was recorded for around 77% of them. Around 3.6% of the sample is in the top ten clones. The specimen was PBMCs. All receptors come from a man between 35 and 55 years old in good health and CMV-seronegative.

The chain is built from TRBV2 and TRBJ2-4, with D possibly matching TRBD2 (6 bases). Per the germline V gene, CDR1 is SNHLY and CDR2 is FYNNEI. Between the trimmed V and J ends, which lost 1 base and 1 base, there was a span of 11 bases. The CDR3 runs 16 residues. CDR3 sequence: CASSEVGSGAKNIQYF. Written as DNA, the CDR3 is TGTGCCAGCAGTGAAGTGGGTAGCGGTGCCAAAAACATTCAGTACTTC.

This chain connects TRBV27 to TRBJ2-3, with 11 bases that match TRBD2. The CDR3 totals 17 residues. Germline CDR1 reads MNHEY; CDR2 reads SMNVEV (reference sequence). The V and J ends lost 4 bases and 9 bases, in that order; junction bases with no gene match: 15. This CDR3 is CASSSLLAGATRGTQYF. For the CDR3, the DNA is TGTGCCAGCAGTTCTCTACTAGCGGGGGCTACCCGGGGGACGCAGTATTTT.

This chain's CDR3 is CASVGQGSANTEAFF. CDR3 nucleotide sequence: TGTGCCAGCGTTGGACAGGGGTCGGCGAACACTGAAGCTTTCTTT. The J gene is TRBJ1-1, the V gene TRBV6-5; 9 bases are a match to TRBD1. The CDR3 loop spans 15 amino acids. Germline loops: CDR1 MNHEY, CDR2 SVGAGI. V was pared by 8 bases and J by 1 base, with 8 bases of the junction left unmatched.

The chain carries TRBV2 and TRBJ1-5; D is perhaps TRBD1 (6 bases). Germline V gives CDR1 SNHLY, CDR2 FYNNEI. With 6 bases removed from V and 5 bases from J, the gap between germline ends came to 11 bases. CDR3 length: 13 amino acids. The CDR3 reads CASSGTLDQPQHF. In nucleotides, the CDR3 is TGTGCCAGCAGCGGGACATTAGATCAGCCCCAGCATTTT.

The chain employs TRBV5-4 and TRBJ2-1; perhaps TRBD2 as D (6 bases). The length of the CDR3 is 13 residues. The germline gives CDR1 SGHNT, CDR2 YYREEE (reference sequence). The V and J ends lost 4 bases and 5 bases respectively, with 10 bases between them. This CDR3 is CASSTRTNNEQFF. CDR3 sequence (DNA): TGTGCCAGCAGCACCAGGACTAACAATGAGCAGTTCTTC.

The CDR3 is CASGRQGIPTNEKLFF. The CDR3, as DNA: TGTGCTAGTGGTCGACAGGGGATTCCAACTAATGAAAAACTGTTTTTT. This rearrangement joins TRBV12-5 to TRBJ1-4; 8 bases are a match to TRBD1. This CDR3 is 16 amino acids long. Trimming took 5 bases from V and 0 from J; bases not matched to a gene: 5. Germline CDR1 is LGHNT and CDR2 is FRNRAP.

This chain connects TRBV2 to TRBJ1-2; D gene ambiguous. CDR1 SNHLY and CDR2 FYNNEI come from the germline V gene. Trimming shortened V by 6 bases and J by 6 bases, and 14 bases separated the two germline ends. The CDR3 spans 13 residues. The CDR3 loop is CASSTSGKHGYTF. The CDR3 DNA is TGTGCCAGCAGCACTTCCGGGAAGCATGGCTACACCTTC.

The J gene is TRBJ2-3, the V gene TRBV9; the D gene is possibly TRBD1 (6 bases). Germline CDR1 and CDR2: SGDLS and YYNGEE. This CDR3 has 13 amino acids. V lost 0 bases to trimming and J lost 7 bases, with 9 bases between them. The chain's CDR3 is CASSVVGTNTQYF. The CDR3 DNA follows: TGTGCCAGCAGCGTAGTTGGGACAAATACGCAGTATTTT.

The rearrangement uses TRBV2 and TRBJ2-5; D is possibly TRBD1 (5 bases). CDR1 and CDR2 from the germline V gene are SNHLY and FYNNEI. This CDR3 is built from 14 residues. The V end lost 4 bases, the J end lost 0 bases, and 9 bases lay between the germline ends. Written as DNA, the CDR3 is TGTGCCAGCAGTGTAGGGGTGTACCAAGAGACCCAGTACTTC. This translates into CASSVGVYQETQYF.

CDR3 sequence reads: CASSFGSQYYNSPLHF. The CDR3 nucleotides read TGTGCCAGCAGTTTTGGCAGTCAGTACTATAATTCACCCCTCCACTTT. This chain connects TRBV27 to TRBJ1-6; no firm D call. V dropped 3 bases and J dropped 3 bases, with 12 bases sitting between them. The CDR3 has 16 amino acids. Germline V gene data show CDR1 as MNHEY and CDR2 as SMNVEV (reference sequence).

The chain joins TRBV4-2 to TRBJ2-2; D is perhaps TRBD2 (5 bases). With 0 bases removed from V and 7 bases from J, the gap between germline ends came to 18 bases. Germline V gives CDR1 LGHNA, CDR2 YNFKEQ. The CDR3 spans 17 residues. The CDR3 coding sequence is TGTGCCAGCAGCCAAGATGGAAGCGGAGCCTCCGGCGGGGAGCTGTTTTTT. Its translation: CASSQDGSGASGGELFF.

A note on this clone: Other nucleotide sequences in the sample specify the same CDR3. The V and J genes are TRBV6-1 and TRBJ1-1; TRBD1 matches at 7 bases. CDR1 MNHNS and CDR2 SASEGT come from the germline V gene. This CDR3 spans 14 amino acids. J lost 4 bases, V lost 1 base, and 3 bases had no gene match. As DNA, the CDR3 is TGTGCCAGCAGTGAAGGAAGGGGGCTCACTGAAGCTTTCTTT. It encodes CASSEGRGLTEAFF.

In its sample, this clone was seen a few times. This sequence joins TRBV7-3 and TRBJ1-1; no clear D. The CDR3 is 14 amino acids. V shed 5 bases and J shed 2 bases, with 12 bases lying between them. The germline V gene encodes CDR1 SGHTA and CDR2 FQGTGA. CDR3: CASSETAANTEAFF. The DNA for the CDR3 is TGTGCCAGCAGCGAAACGGCGGCAAACACTGAAGCTTTCTTT.

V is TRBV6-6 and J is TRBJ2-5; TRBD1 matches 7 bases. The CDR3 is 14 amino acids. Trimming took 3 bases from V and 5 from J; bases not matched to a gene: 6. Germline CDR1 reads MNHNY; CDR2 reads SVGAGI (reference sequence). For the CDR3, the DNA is TGTGCCAGCAGTTATACAGGGGAGATGGAGACCCAGTACTTC. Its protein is CASSYTGEMETQYF.

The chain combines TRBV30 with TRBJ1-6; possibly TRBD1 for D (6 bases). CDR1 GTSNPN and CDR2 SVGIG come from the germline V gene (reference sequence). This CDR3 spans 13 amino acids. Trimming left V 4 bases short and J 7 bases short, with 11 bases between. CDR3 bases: TGTGCCTGGACCCCGGACAGAAATTCACCCCTCCACTTT. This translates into CAWTPDRNSPLHF.

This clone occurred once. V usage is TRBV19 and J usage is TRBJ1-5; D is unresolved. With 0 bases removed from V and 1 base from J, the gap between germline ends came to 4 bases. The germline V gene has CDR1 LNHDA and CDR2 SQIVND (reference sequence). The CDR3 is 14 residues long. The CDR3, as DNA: TGTGCCAGTAGTATAGACAAAAGCAATCAGCCCCAGCATTTT. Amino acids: CASSIDKSNQPQHF.

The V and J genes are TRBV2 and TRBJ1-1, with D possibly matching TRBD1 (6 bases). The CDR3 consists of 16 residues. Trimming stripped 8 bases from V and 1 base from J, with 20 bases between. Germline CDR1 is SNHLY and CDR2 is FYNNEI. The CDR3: CASFGDPRGGNTEAFF. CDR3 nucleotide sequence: TGTGCCAGCTTTGGGGACCCCAGGGGCGGGAACACTGAAGCTTTCTTT.

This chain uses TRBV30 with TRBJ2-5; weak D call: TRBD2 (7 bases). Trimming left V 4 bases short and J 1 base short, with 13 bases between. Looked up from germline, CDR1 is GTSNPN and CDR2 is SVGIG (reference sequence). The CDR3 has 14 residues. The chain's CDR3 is CAWKRGRAQETQYF. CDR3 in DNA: TGTGCCTGGAAGAGGGGGAGGGCCCAAGAGACCCAGTACTTC.

Here the CDR3 reads CASRGTVSSNQPQHF. For the CDR3, the DNA is TGTGCCAGCAGGGGGACAGTCTCTAGCAATCAGCCCCAGCATTTT. The rearrangement links TRBV2 to TRBJ1-5; 7 bases fit TRBD1. The CDR3 has 15 amino acids. V lost 6 bases, J lost 0 bases, and 5 bases stayed unmatched. Germline lookup yields CDR1 SNHLY and CDR2 FYNNEI.

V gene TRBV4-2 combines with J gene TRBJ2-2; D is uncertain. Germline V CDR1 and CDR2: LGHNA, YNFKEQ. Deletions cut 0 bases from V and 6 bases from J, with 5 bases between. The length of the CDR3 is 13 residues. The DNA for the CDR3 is TGTGCCAGCAGCCAAGAGGGCCCCGGGGAGCTGTTTTTT. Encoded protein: CASSQEGPGELFF.

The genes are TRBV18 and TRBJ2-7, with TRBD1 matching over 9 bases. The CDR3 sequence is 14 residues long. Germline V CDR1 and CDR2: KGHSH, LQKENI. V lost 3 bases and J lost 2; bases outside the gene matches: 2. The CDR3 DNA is TGTGCCAGCTCACCCGGGACAGGGACCTACGAGCAGTACTTC. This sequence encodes CASSPGTGTYEQYF.

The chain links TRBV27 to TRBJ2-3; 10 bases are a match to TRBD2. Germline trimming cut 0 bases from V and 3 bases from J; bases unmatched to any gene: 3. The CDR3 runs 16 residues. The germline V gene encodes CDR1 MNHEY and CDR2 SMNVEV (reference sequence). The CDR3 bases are TGTGCCAGCAGTTTATCCGCTAGCGGGGGTACAGATACGCAGTATTTT. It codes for CASSLSASGGTDTQYF.

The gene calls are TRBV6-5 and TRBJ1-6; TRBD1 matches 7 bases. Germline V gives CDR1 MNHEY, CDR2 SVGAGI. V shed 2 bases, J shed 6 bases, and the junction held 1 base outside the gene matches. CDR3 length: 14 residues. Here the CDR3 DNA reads TGTGCCAGCAGTTACCGGGACAGTAATTCACCCCTCCACTTT. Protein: CASSYRDSNSPLHF.

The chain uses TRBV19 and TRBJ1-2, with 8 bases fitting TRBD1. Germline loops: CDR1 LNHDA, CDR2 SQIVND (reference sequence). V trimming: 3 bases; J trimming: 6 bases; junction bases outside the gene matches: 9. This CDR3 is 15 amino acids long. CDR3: CASSMVAGGADGYTF. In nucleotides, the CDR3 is TGTGCCAGTAGTATGGTGGCAGGGGGCGCAGATGGCTACACCTTC.